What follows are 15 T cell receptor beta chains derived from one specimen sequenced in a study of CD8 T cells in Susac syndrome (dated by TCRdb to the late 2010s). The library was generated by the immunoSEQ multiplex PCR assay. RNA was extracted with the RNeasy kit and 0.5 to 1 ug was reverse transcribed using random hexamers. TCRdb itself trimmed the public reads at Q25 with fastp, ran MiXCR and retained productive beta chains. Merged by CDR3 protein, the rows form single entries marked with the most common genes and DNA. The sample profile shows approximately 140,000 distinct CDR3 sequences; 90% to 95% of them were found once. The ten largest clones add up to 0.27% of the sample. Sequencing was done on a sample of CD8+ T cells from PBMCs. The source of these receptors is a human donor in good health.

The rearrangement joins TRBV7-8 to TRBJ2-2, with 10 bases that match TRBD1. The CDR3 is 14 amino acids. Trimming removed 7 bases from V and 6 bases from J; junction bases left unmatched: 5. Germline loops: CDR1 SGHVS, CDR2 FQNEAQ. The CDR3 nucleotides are TGTGCCAGCACCGGGACAGGGGTATCCGGGGAGCTGTTTTTT. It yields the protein CASTGTGVSGELFF.

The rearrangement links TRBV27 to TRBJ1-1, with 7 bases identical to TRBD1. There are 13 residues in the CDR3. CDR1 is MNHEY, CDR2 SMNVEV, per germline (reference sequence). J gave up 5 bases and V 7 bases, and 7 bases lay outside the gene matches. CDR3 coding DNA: TGTGCCAGCACCAAGATGGACAGGACTGAAGCTTTCTTT. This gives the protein CASTKMDRTEAFF.

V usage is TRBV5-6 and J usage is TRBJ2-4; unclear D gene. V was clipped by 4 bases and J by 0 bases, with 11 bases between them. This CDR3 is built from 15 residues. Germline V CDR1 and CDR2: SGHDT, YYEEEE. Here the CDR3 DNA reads TGTGCCAGCAGCCGACTCAGAGAAGCCAAAAACATTCAGTACTTC. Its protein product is CASSRLREAKNIQYF.

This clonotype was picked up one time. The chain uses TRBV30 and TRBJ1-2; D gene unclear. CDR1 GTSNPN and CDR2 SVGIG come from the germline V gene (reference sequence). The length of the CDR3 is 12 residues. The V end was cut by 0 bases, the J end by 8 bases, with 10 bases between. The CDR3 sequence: CAWSVSGEGYTF. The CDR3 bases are TGTGCCTGGAGTGTATCCGGGGAGGGCTACACCTTC. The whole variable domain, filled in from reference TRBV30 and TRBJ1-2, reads SQTIHQWPATLVQPVGSPLSLECTVEGTSNPNLYWYRQAAGRGLQLLFYSVGIGQISSEVPQNLSASRPQDRQFILSSKKLLLSDSGFYLCAWSVSGEGYTFGSGTRLTVV.

In nucleotides, the CDR3 is TGTGCCAGCAGCTTAGGTCGGCACGCGAACACTGAAGCTTTCTTT. Amino acid sequence: CASSLGRHANTEAFF. The J gene is TRBJ1-1, the V gene TRBV7-2; no definite D call. V was clipped by 1 base and J by 1 base, with 10 bases between them. Germline V gives CDR1 SGHTA, CDR2 FQGNSA. This CDR3 comprises 15 residues.

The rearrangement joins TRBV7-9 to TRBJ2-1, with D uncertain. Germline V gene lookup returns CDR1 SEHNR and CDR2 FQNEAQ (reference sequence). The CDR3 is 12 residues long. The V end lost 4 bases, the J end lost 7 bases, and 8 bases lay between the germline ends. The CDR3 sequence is CASSSTLNEQFF. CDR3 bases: TGTGCCAGCAGCTCGACACTGAATGAGCAGTTCTTC.

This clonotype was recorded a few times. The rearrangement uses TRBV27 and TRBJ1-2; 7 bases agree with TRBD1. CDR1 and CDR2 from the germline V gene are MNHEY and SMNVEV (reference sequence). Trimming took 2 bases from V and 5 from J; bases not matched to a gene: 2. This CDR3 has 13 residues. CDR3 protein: CASSLTGEYGYTF. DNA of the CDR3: TGTGCCAGCAGTTTAACAGGGGAGTATGGCTACACCTTC.

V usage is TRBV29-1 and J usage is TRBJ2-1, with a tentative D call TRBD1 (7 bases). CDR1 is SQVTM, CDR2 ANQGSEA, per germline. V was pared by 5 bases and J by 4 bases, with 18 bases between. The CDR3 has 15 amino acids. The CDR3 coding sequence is TGCAGCGTTCCCCTAGAGGAGGGGGCTTACAATGAGCAGTTCTTC. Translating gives CSVPLEEGAYNEQFF.

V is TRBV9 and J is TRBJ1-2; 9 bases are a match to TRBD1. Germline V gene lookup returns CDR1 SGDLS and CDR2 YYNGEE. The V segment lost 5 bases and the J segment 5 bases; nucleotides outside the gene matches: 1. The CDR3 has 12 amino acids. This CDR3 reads CASRQGAYGYTF. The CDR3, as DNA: TGTGCCAGCAGACAGGGGGCTTATGGCTACACCTTC.

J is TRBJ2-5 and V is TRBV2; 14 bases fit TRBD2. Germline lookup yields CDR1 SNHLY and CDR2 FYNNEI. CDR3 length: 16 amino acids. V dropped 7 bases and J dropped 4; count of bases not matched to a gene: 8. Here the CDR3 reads CASIEGLAGVGETQYF. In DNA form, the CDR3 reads TGTGCCAGCATCGAGGGACTAGCGGGAGTGGGAGAGACCCAGTACTTC.

CDR3 nucleotides: TGTGTCTCAAGACAGGACATCTCCTACGAGCAGTACTTC. It codes for CVSRQDISYEQYF. J is TRBJ2-7 and V is TRBV27; D is possibly TRBD1 (6 bases). From germline, CDR1 is MNHEY and CDR2 SMNVEV (reference sequence). The CDR3 is 13 amino acids.

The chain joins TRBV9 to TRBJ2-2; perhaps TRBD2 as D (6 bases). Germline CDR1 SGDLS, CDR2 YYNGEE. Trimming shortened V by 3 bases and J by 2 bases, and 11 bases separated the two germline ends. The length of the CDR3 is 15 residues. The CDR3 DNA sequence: TGTGCCAGCAGCGCGGGACTTACAAACACCGGGGAGCTGTTTTTT. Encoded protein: CASSAGLTNTGELFF. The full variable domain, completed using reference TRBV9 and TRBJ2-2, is DSGVTQTPKHLITATGQRVTLRCSPRSGDLSVYWYQQSLDQGLQFLIQYYNGEERAKGNILERFSAQQFPDLHSELNLSSLELGDSALYFCASSAGLTNTGELFFGEGSRLTVL.

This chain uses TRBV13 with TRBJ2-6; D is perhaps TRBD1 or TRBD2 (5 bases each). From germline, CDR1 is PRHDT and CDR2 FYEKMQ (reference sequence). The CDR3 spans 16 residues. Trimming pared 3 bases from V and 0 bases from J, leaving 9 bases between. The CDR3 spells CASSLWGNSGANVLTF. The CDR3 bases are TGTGCCAGCAGCTTGTGGGGGAACTCTGGGGCCAACGTCCTGACTTTC.

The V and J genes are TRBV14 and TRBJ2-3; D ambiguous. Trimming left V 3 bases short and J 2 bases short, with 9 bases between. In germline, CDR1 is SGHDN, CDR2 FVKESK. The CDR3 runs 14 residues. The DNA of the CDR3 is TGTGCCAGCAGCCATGTAGATTCCACAGATACGCAGTATTTT. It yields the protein CASSHVDSTDTQYF.

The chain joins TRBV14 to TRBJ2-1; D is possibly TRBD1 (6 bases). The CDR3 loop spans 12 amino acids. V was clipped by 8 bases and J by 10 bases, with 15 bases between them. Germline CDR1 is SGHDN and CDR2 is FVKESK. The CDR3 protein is CASGFTRGEQFF. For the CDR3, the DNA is TGTGCCAGCGGGTTCACTAGGGGGGAGCAGTTCTTC.